This T cell receptor beta chain was profiled in a study of siplizumab effects on memory and regulatory T cells. Using immunoSEQ multiplex PCR, the repertoire was profiled, and TCRdb retains in-frame clones only, with some absent. The table lists some 87,000 clones, over 80% of them singletons. Only one count was recorded for this clone. The CDR3 covers 15 residues. V lost 6 bases and J 0 bases, leaving 12 bases between the germline ends. Germline V CDR1 and CDR2: MNHEY, SVGAGI. The sequencing input was CD4+ T cells sorted from blood. This clonotype originated in a human donor in good health. The chain has TRBV6-5 and TRBJ1-3, with D unclear. The DNA of the CDR3 is TGTGCCAGCAGCCCCCTAATCTCCTCTGGAAACACCATATATTTT. Protein sequence: CASSPLISSGNTIYF.